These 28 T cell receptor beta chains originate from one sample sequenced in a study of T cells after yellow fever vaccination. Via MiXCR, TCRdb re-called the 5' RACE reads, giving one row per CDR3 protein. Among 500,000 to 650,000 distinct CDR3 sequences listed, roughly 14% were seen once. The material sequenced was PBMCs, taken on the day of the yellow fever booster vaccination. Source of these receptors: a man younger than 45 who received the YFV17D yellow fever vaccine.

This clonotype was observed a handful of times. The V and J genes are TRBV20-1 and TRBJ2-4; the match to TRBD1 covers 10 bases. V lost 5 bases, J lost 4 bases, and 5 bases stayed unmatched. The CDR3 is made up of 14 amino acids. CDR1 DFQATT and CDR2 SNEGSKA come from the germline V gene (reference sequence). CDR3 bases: TGCAGTGCTTGGGAGGGACAGGGGAAAAACATTCAGTACTTC. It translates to CSAWEGQGKNIQYF.

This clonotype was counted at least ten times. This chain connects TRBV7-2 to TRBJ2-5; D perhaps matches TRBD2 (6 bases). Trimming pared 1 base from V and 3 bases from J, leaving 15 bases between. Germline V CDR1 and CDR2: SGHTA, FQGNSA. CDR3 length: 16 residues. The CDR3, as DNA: TGTGCCAGCAGCTTAGAGGTGGCGGGAATCGAAGAGACCCAGTACTTC. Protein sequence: CASSLEVAGIEETQYF.

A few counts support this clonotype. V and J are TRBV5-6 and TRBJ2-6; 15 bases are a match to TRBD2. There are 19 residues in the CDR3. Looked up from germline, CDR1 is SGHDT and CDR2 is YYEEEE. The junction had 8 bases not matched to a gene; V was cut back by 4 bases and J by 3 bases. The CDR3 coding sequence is TGTGCCAGCAGCCTAATTGGACTAGCGGGAGGGCTTGGGGCCAACGTCCTGACTTTC. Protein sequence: CASSLIGLAGGLGANVLTF.

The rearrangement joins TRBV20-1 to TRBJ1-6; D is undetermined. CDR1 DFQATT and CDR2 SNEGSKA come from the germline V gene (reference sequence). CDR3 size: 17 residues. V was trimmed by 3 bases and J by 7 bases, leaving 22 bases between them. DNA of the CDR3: TGCAGTGCTAGTCCTCCAGAGCCTAGTTTGTCAAATTCACCCCTCCACTTT. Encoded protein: CSASPPEPSLSNSPLHF.

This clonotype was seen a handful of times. CDR3 in DNA: TGCAGTGCTAGAACTCCGGCTAGCGGGAGGTGGGGAGAGACCCAGTACTTC. It codes for CSARTPASGRWGETQYF. The chain recombines TRBV20-1 with TRBJ2-5; 11 bases map to TRBD2. In germline, CDR1 is DFQATT, CDR2 SNEGSKA (reference sequence). The CDR3 is made up of 17 amino acids. With 2 bases clipped from V and 4 bases from J, the junction kept 12 bases outside the gene matches.

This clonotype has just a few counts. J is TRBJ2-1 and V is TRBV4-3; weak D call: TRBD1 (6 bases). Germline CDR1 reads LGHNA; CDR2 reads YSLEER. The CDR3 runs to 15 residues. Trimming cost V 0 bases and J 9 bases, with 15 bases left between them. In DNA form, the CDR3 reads TGCGCCAGCAGCCAAGAACTATCTCCAGGGGTTGAGCAGTTCTTC. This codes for CASSQELSPGVEQFF.

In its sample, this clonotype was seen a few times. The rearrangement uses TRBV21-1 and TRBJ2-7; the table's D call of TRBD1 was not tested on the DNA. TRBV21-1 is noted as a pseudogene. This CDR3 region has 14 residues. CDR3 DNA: TGTGCCAGCAGCTTACGGACAGGGGACTACGAGCAGTACTTC. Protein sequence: CASSLRTGDYEQYF.

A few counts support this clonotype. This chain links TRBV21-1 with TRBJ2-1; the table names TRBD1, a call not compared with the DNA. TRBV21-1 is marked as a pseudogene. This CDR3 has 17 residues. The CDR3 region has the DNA TGTGCCAGCAGCAACAATGGGGACCAGGAGGGCAAGGATGAGCAGTTCTTC. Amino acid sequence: CASSNNGDQEGKDEQFF.

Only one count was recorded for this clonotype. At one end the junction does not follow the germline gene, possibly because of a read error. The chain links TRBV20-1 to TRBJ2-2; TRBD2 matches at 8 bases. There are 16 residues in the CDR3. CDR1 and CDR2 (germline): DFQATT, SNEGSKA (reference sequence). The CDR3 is CCAGIAGLADTGELFF. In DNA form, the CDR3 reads TGCTGTGCTGGGATTGCTGGACTAGCTGACACCGGGGAGCTGTTTTTT.

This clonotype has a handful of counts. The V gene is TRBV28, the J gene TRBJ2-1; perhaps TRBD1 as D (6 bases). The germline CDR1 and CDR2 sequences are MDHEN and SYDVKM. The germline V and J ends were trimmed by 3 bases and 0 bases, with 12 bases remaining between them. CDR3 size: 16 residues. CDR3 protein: CASSLVQGSSYNEQFF. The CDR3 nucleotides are TGTGCCAGCAGTTTGGTTCAGGGGAGCTCCTACAATGAGCAGTTCTTC. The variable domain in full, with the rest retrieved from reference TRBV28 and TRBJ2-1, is DVKVTQSSRYLVKRTGEKVFLECVQDMDHENMFWYRQDPGLGLRLIYFSYDVKMKEKGDIPEGYSVSREKKERFSLILESASTNQTSMYLCASSLVQGSSYNEQFFGPGTRLTVL.

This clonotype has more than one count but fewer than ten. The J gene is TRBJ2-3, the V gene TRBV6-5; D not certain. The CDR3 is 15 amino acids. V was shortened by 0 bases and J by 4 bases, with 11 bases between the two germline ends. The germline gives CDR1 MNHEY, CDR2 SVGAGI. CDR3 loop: CASSYSGNSPDTQYF. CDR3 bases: TGTGCCAGCAGTTACTCTGGGAATAGTCCAGATACGCAGTATTTT.

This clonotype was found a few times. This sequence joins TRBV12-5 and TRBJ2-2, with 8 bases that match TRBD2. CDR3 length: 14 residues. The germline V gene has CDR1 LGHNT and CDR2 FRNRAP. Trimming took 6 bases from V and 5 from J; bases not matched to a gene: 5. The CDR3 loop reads CASGLIAGTGELFF. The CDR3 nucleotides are TGTGCTAGTGGCCTTATAGCGGGGACCGGGGAGCTGTTTTTT.

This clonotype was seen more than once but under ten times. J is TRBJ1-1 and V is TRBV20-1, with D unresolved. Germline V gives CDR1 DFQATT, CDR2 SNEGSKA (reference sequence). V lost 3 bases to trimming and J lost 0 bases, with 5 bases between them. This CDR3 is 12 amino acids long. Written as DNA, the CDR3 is TGCAGTGCTAGCTTGGTGAACACTGAAGCTTTCTTT. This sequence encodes CSASLVNTEAFF.

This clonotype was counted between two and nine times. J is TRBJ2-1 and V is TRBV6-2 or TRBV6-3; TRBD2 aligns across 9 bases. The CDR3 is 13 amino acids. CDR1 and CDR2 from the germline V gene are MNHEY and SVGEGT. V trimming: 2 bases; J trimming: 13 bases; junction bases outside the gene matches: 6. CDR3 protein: CASSYGGLAAQFF. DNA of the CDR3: TGTGCCAGCAGTTACGGGGGACTAGCAGCCCAGTTCTTC.

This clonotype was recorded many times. The DNA of the CDR3 is TGTGCCAGCAGCAAGCTGACAGAGGAAGCTTTCTTT. Its protein is CASSKLTEEAFF. This chain uses TRBV7-2 with TRBJ1-1; TRBD1 is a possible D gene (5 bases). Germline assignment: CDR1 SGHTA and CDR2 FQGNSA. Trimming removed 5 bases from V and 8 bases from J, with 12 bases in between. The length of the CDR3 is 12 residues.

CDR3 residues: CASSLASGRAGELFF. CDR3 in DNA: TGTGCCAGCAGCTTAGCCAGCGGGAGGGCCGGGGAGCTGTTTTTT. This rearrangement joins TRBV11-2 to TRBJ2-2; 10 bases align to TRBD2. CDR1 SGHAT and CDR2 FQNNGV come from the germline V gene. The CDR3 extends over 15 amino acids. V trimming: 1 base; J trimming: 6 bases; junction bases outside the gene matches: 2. Filled out from reference TRBV11-2 and TRBJ2-2, the complete variable domain reads EAGVAQSPRYKIIEKRQSVAFWCNPISGHATLYWYQQILGQGPKLLIQFQNNGVVDDSQLPKDRFSAERLKGVDSTLKIQPAKLEDSAVYLCASSLASGRAGELFFGEGSRLTVL.

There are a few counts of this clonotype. CDR3 DNA: TGCAGTGCTAGCTTACAGGAGGGGAATGAAAAACTGTTTTTT. It codes for CSASLQEGNEKLFF. The chain links TRBV20-1 to TRBJ1-4, with D maybe TRBD1 (5 bases). The CDR3 length is 14 residues. V was pared by 3 bases and J by 5 bases, with 13 bases between. Germline values: CDR1 DFQATT, CDR2 SNEGSKA (reference sequence).

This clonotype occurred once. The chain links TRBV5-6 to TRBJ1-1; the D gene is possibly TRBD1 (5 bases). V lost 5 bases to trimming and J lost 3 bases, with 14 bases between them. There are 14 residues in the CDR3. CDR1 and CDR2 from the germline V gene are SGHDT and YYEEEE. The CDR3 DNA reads TGTGCCAGCAGTGCCAGGGTTTTGTACACTGAAGCTTTCTTT. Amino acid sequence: CASSARVLYTEAFF. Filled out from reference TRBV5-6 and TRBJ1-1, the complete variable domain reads DAGVTQSPTHLIKTRGQQVTLRCSPKSGHDTVSWYQQALGQGPQFIFQYYEEEERQRGNFPDRFSGHQFPNYSSELNVNALLLGDSALYLCASSARVLYTEAFFGQGTRLTVV.

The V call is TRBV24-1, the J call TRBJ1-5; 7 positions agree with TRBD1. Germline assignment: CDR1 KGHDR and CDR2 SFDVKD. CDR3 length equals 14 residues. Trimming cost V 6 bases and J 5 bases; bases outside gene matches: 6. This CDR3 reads CATSPDREDQPQHF. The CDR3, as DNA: TGTGCCACCAGTCCCGACAGGGAGGATCAGCCCCAGCATTTT.

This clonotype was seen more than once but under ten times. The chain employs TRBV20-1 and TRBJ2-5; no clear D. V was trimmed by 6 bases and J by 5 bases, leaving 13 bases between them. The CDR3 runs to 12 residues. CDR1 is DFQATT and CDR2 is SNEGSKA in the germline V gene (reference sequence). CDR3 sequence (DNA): TGCAGTGCCACGACCAGTTCCGAGACCCAGTACTTC. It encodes CSATTSSETQYF.

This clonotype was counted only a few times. The CDR3 coding sequence is TGTGCCAGCAGCTTCCCTATATCCCGCCAGGAGGAGCGGCCAATTTACTCCTACAATGAGCAGTTCTTC. This encodes CASSFPISRQEERPIYSYNEQFF. The rearrangement links TRBV7-4 to TRBJ2-1, with D possibly matching TRBD2 (5 bases). The V gene's germline CDR1 is SGHVT and CDR2 SQSDAQ. V was clipped by 3 bases and J by 0 bases, with 33 bases between them. The CDR3 contains 23 residues.

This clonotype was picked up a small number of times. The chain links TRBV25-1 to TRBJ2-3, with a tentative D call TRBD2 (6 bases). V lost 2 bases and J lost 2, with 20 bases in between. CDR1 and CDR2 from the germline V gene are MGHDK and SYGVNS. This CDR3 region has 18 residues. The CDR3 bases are TGTGCCAGCAGTGAAGGAGGGCGGCTACCTATAATCACAGATACGCAGTATTTT. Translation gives CASSEGGRLPIITDTQYF.

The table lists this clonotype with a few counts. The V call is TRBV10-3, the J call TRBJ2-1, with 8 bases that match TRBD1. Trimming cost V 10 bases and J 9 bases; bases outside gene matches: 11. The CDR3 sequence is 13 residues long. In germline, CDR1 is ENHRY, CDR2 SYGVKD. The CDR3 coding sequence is TGTGCCACCGGGACAGGCCTCCCCGGTGAGCAGTTCTTC. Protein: CATGTGLPGEQFF.

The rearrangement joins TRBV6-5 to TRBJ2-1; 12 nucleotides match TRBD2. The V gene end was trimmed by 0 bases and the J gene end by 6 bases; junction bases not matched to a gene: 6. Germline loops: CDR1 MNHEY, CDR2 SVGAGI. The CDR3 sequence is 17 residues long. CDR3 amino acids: CASSYSTSGSGLNEQFF. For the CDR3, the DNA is TGTGCCAGCAGTTACTCGACTAGCGGGAGTGGGCTCAATGAGCAGTTCTTC.

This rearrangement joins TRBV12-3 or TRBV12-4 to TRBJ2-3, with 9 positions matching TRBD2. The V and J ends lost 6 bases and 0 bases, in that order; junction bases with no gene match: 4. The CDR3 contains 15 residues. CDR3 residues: CASRKTSGSTDTQYF. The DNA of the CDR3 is TGTGCCAGCAGGAAAACTAGCGGGAGCACAGATACGCAGTATTTT.

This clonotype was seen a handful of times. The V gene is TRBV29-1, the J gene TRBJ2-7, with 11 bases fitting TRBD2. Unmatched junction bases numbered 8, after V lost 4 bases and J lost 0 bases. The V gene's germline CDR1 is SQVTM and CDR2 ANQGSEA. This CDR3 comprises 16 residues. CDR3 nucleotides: TGCAGCGTTGGGTTAGCGGGAGGGGCCTCCTCCTACGAGCAGTACTTC. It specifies CSVGLAGGASSYEQYF.

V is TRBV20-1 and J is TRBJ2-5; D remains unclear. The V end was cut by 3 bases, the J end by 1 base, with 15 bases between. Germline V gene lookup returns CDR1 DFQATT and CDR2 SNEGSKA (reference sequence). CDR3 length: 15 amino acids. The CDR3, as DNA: TGCAGTGCTAGTAGGGCAGAGAAAATCCAAGAGACCCAGTACTTC. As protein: CSASRAEKIQETQYF.

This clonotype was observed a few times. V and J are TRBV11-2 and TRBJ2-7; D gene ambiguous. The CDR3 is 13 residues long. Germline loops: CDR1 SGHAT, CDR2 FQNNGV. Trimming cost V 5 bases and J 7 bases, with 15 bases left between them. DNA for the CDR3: TGTGCCAGCAGCAGAGATCGAGCAGATGAGCAGTACTTC. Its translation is CASSRDRADEQYF.